This T cell receptor beta chain stems from a study of T cells in Graves' hyperthyroidism and ophthalmopathy. Study-level findings and limits: The model predicted ophthalmopathy a median around 6 months before onset. Stable hyperthyroidism was told apart from ophthalmopathy by a model built on 13 V-J features.

The CDR3 is 15 amino acids. Trimming took 0 bases from V and 5 from J, leaving 13 bases between them. CDR1 SEHNR and CDR2 FQNEAQ come from the germline V gene (reference sequence). No ophthalmopathy progression within 18 months constituted stable Graves' hyperthyroidism. The study enrolled patients aged 18 to 65 with newly diagnosed hyperthyroidism of under 2 months' duration. This clonotype has only a few counts. Its antigen is not identified. Amplified TCR beta CDR3 regions derived from RNA transcripts. Initially, a first-round RT-PCR of the TCR CDR3 employed the HTBI primer set. MiXCR, run by TCRdb on the multiplex PCR reads, gives a single entry per CDR3 protein. Found here are some 760,000 distinct CDR3 sequences, around 13% of them singletons; the top ten hold more than 8.5%.

V usage is TRBV7-9 and J usage is TRBJ1-1, with D unclear. This receptor was identified in a woman aged 18-29 years with Graves' hyperthyroidism. Sequencing was done on a sample of blood. CDR3 bases: TGTGCCAGCAGCTTAGCATACGACCCGTGGACTGAAGCTTTCTTT. Translation: CASSLAYDPWTEAFF.